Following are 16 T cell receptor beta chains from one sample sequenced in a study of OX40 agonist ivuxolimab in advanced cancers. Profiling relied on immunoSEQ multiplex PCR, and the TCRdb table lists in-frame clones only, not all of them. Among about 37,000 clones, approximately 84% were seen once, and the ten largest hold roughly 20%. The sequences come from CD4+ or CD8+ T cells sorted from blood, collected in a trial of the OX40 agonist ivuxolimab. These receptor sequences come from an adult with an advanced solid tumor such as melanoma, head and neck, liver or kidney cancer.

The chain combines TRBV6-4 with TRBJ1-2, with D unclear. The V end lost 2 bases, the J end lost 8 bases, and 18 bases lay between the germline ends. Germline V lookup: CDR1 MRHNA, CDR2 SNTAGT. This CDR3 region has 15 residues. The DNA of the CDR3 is TGTGCCAGCAGTGACCCCTCGGGTCCCCACTGGGGCTACACCTTC. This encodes CASSDPSGPHWGYTF.

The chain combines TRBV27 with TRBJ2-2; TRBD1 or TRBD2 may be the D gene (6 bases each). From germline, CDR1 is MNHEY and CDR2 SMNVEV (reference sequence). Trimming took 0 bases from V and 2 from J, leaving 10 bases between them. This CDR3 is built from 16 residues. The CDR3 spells CASSLSGGINTGELFF. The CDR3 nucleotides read TGTGCCAGCAGTTTATCCGGGGGCATCAACACCGGGGAGCTGTTTTTT.

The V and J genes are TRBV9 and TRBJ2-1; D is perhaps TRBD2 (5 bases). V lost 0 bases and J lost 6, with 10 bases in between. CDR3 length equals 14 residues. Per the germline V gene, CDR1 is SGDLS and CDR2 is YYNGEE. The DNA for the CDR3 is TGTGCCAGCAGCGTAGGAAGAGGGTCCAATGAGCAGTTCTTC. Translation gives CASSVGRGSNEQFF.

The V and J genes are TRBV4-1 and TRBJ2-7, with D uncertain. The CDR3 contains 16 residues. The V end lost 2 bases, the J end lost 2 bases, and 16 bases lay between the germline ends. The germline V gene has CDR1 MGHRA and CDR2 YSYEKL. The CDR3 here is CASSQYSVRETYEQYF. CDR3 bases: TGCGCCAGCAGCCAATATTCCGTAAGGGAAACCTACGAGCAGTACTTC.

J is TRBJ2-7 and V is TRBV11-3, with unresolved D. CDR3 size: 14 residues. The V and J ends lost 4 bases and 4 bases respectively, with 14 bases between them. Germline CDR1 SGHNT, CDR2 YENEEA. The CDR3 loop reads CASSYESTDYEQYF. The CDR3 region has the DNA TGTGCCAGCAGCTACGAGTCTACTGATTACGAGCAGTACTTC.

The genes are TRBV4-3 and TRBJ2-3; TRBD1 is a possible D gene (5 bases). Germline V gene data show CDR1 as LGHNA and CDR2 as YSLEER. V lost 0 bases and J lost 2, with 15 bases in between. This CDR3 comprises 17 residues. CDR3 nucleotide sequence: TGCGCCAGCAGCCAAGATCTCAGAGGACACCTCACAGATACGCAGTATTTT. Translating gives CASSQDLRGHLTDTQYF.

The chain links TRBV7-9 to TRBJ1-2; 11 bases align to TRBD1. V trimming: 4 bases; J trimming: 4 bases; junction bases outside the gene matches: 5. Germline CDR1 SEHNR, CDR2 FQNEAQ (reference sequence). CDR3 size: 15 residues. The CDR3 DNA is TGTGCCAGCAGCTCGCTCGGGACAGGGGGCTATGGCTACACCTTC. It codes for CASSSLGTGGYGYTF. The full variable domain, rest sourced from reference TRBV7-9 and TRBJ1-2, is DTGVSQNPRHKITKRGQNVTFRCDPISEHNRLYWYRQTLGQGPEFLTYFQNEAQLEKSRLLSDRFSAERPKGSFSTLEIQRTEQGDSAMYLCASSSLGTGGYGYTFGSGTRLTVV.

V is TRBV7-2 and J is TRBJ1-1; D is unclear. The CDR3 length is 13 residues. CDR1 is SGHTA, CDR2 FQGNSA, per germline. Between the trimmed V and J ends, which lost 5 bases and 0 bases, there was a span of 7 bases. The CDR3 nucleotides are TGTGCCAGCAGCCCGAACGTGAACACTGAAGCTTTCTTT. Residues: CASSPNVNTEAFF.

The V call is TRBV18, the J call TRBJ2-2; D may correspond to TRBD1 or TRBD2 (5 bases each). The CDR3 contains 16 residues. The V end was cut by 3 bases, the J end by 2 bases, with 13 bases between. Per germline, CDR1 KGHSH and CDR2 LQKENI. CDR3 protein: CASSPWDEPNTGELFF. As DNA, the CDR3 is TGTGCCAGCTCACCCTGGGACGAACCAAACACCGGGGAGCTGTTTTTT.

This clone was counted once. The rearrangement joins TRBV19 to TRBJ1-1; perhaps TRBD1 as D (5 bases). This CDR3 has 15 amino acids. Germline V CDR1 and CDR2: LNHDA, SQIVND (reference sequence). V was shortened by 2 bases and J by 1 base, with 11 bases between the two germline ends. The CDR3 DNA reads TGTGCCAGTAGTATAATGGGACTGTCGAACACTGAAGCTTTCTTT. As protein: CASSIMGLSNTEAFF.

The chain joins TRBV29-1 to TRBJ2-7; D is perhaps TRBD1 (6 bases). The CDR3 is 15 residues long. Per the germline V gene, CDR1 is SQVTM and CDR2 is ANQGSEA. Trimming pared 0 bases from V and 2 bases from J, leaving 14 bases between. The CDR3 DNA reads TGCAGCGTTGAAGATGAATCCAGGGGACCCTACGAGCAGTACTTC. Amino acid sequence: CSVEDESRGPYEQYF.

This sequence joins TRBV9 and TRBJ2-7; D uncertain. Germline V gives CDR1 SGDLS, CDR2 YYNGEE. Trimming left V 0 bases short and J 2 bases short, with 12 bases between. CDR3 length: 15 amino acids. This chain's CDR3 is CASSVDLDGTYEQYF. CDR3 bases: TGTGCCAGCAGCGTAGATCTGGACGGTACCTACGAGCAGTACTTC.

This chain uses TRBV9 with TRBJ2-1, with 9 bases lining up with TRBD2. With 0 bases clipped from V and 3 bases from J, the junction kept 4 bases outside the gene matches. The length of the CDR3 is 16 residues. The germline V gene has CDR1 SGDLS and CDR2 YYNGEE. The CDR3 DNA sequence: TGTGCCAGCAGCGTAGCTAGGACTAGCGACTACAATGAGCAGTTCTTC. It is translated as CASSVARTSDYNEQFF.

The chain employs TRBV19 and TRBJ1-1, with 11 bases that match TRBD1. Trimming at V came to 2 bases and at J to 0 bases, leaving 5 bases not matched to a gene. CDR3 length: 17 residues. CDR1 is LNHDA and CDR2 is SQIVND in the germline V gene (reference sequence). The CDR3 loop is CASSITWGQGVNTEAFF. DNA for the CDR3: TGTGCCAGTAGTATAACTTGGGGACAGGGGGTGAACACTGAAGCTTTCTTT.

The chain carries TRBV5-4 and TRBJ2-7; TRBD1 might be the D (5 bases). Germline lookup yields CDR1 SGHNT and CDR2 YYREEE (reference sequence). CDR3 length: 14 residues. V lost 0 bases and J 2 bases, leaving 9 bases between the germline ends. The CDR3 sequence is CASSLGPGTYEQYF. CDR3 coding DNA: TGTGCCAGCAGCTTGGGCCCAGGGACCTACGAGCAGTACTTC.

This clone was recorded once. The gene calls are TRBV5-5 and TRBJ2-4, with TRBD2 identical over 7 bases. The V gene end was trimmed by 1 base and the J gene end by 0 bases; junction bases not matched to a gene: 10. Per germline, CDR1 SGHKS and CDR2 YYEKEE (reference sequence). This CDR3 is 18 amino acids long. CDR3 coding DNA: TGTGCCAGCAGCTTGAGGGGACTAATAGACTTAGCCAAAAACATTCAGTACTTC. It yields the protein CASSLRGLIDLAKNIQYF. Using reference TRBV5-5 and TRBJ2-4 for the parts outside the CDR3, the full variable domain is DAGVTQSPTHLIKTRGQQVTLRCSPISGHKSVSWYQQVLGQGPQFIFQYYEKEERGRGNFPDRFSARQFPNYSSELNVNALLLGDSALYLCASSLRGLIDLAKNIQYFGAGTRLSVL.